The entry below describes one T cell receptor (beta chain). The antigen it recognizes is unknown. Base qualities are missing; no much larger clone stands one base away. The CDR3 contains 14 residues, cysteine and phenylalanine counted. Of the read, only the CDR3 DNA is kept; its 42 bases are in frame from base 1. Trimming removed 3 bases from V and 8 bases from J; the gene matches leave 7 bases unexplained. CDR1 and CDR2 are drawn from the germline V gene (reference sequence): SGHAT, FQDESV. The donors were melanoma patients. The data derive from a study of CD4+ T cells in melanoma (dated by TCRdb to between 2021 and 2024). Some background on the complete study: Neoantigen-specific CD4+ T cells in human melanoma were what the study investigated.

The paper as a whole reports these results and caveats: Diverse differentiation states were reported to be shown by neoantigen-specific CD4+ T cells in melanoma. Neoantigen-specific CD4+ T cells were reported to be correlated with the function of CD8+ T cells, macrophages and B cells.

Libraries were constructed by the immunoSEQ multiplex PCR assay. This immuneACCESS table, as held by TCRdb, lists in-frame sequences with V and J called but not all clones. Of the missing ones, under half trace to an unresolved V gene in checked studies; the others have no known cause. Here the sample has about 110,000 clones; about 90% occur a single time. The ten top clones hold about 3.3% of the sample. Sequencing was performed on peripheral blood. The rearranged chain carries TRBV11-1 and TRBJ2-4, and TRBD1 aligns with 7 junction nucleotides. The source is a human donor with melanoma. This receptor carries the CDR3 CASSFRGTEDIQYF. The sequence in DNA is TGTGCCAGCAGCTTTCGAGGGACAGAGGACATTCAGTACTTC.